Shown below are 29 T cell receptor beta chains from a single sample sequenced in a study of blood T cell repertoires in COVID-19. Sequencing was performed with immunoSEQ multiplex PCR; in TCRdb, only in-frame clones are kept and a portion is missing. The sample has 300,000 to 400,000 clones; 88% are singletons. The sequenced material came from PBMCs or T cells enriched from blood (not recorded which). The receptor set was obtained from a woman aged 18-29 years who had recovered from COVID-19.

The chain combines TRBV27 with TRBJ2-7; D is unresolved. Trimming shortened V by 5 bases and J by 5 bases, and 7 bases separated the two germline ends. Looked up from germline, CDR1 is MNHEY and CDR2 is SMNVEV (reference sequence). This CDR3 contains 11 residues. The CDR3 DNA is TGTGCCAGCAGTGACCGGGACGAGCAGTACTTC. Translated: CASSDRDEQYF.

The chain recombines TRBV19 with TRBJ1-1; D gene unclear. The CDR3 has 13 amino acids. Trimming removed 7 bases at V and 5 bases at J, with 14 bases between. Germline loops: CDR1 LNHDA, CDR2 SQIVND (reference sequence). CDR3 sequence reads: CASITAQRTEAFF. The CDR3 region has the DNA TGTGCCAGTATAACGGCTCAGCGTACTGAAGCTTTCTTT.

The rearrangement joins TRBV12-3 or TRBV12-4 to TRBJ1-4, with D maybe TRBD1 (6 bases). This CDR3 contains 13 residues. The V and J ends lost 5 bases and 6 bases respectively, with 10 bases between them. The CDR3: CASSGYRDEKLFF. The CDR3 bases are TGTGCCAGCAGTGGATACAGGGATGAAAAACTGTTTTTT.

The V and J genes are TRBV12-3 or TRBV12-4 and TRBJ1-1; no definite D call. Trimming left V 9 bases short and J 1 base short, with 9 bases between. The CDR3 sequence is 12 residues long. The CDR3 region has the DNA TGTGCCAGTTCCCGGGGGAACACTGAAGCTTTCTTT. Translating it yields CASSRGNTEAFF.

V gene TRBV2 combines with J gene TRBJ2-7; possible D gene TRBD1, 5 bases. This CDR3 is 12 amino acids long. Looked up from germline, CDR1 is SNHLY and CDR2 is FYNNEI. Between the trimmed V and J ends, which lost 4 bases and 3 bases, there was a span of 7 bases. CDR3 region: CASSVTVYEQYF. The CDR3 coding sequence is TGTGCCAGCAGTGTGACAGTCTACGAGCAGTACTTC.

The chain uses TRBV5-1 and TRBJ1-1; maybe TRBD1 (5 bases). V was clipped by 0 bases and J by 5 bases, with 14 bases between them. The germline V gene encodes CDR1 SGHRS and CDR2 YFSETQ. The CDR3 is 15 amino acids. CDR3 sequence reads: CASSLAIQVLTEAFF. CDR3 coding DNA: TGCGCCAGCAGCTTGGCCATACAGGTGTTGACTGAAGCTTTCTTT.

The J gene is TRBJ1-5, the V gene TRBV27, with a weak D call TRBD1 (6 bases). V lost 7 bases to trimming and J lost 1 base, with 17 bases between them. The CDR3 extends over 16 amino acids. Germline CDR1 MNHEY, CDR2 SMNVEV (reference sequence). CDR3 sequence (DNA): TGTGCCAGCATTGCTTCCGGGACACCAAGCAATCAGCCCCAGCATTTT. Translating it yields CASIASGTPSNQPQHF.

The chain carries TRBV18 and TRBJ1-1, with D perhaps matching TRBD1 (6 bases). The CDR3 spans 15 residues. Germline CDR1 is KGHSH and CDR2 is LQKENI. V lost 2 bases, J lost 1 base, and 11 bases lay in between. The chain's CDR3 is CASSPVSDRNTEAFF. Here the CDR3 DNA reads TGTGCCAGCTCACCAGTATCGGACAGGAACACTGAAGCTTTCTTT.

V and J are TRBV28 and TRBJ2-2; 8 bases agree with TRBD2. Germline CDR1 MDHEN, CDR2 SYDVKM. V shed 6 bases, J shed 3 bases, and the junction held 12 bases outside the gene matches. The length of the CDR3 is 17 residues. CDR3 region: CASRAEGGGFYTGELFF. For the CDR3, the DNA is TGTGCCAGCAGAGCGGAAGGCGGGGGGTTTTACACCGGGGAGCTGTTTTTT.

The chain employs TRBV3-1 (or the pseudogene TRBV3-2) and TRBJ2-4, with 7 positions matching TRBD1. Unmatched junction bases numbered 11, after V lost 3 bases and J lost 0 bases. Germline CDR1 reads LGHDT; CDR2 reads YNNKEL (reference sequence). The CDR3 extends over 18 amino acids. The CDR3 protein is CASSQDYRGNLAKNIQYF. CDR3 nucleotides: TGTGCCAGCAGCCAGGATTACAGGGGTAACCTAGCCAAAAACATTCAGTACTTC.

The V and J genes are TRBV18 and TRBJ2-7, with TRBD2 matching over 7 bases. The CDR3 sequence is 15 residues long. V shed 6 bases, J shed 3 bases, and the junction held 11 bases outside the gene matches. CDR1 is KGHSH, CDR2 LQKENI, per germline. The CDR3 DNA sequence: TGTGCCAGCTCCCACCGCGGGGGTACCGTCTACGAGCAGTACTTC. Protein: CASSHRGGTVYEQYF.

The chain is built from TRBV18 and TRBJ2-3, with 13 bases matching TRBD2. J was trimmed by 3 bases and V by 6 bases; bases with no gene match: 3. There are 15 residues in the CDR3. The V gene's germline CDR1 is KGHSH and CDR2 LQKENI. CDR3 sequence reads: CASSSGLAGTDTQYF. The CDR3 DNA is TGTGCCAGCTCTTCGGGACTAGCGGGGACAGATACGCAGTATTTT. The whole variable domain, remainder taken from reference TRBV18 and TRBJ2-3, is NAGVMQNPRHLVRRRGQEARLRCSPMKGHSHVYWYRQLPEEGLKFMVYLQKENIIDESGMPKERFSAEFPKEGPSILRIQQVVRGDSAAYFCASSSGLAGTDTQYFGPGTRLTVL.

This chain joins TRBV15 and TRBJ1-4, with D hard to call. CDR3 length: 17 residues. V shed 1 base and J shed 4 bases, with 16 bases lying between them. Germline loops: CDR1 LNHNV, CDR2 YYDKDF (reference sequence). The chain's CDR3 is CATSRVGRLPVNEKLFF. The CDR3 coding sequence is TGTGCCACCAGCAGAGTGGGCAGGCTCCCTGTTAATGAAAAACTGTTTTTT. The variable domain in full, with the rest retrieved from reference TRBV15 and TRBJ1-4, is DAMVIQNPRYQVTQFGKPVTLSCSQTLNHNVMYWYQQKSSQAPKLLFHYYDKDFNNEADTPDNFQSRRPNTSFCFLDIRSPGLGDTAMYLCATSRVGRLPVNEKLFFGSGTQLSVL.

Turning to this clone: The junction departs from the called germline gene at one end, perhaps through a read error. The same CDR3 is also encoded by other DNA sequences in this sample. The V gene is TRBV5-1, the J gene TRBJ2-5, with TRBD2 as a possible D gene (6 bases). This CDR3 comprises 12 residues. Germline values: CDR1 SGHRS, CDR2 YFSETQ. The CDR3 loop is CASWEELETQYF. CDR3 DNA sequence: TGTGCCAGCTGGGAGGAGTTGGAGACCCAGTACTTC.

The DNA of the CDR3 is TGCGCCAGCAGCCCCGCAGGACTAGCGGGTGAACGAAGAACCTACGAGCAGTACTTC. It is translated as CASSPAGLAGERRTYEQYF. The chain couples TRBV4-1 to TRBJ2-7, with TRBD2 matching over 11 bases. CDR1 and CDR2 (germline): MGHRA, YSYEKL. CDR3 length: 19 amino acids. After removal of 4 bases from V and 2 bases from J, the junction contained 16 bases not matched to a gene.

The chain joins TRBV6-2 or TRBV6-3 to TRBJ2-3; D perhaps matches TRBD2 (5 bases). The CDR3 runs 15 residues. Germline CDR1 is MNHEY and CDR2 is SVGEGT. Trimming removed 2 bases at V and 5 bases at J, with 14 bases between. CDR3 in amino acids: CASSYTVRTLDTQYF. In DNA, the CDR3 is TGTGCCAGCAGTTACACGGTCAGGACTCTAGATACGCAGTATTTT.

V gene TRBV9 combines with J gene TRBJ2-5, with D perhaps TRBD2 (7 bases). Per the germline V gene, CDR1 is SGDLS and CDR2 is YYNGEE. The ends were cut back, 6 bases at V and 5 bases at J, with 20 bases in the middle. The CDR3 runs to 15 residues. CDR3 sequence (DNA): TGTGCCAGCACCAGAAGAGGGGGGGAAAGGGAGACCCAGTACTTC. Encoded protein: CASTRRGGERETQYF.

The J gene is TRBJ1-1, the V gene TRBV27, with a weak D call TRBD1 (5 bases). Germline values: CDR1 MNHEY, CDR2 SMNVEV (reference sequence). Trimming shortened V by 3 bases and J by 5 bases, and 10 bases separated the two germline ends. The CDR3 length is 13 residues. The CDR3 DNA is TGTGCCAGCAGTTTGGGGGGGGAGACTGAAGCTTTCTTT. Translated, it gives CASSLGGETEAFF.

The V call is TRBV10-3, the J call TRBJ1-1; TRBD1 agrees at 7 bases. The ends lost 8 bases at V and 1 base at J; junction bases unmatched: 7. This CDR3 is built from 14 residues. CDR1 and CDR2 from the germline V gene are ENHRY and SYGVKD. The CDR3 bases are TGTGCCATCCGACAGGGATGGGAGAACACTGAAGCTTTCTTT. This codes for CAIRQGWENTEAFF.

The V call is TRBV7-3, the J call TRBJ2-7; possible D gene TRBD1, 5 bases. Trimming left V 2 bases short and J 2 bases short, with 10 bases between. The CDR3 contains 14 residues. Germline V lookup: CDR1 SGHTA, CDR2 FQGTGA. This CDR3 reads CASSLGPGTYEQYF. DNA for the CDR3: TGTGCCAGCAGCTTAGGCCCAGGGACCTACGAGCAGTACTTC.

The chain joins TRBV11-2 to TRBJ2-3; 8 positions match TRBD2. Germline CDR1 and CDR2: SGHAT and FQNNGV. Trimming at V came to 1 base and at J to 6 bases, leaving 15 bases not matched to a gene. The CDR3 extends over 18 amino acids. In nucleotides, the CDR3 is TGTGCCAGCAGCTTAGGGGGACTAGGATTCATTGGGCTGGATACGCAGTATTTT. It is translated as CASSLGGLGFIGLDTQYF.

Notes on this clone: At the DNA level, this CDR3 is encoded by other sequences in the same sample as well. In nucleotides, the CDR3 is TGCGCCAGCAGCTTGGGGGGAGTCAATCAGCCCCAGCATTTT. Amino acids: CASSLGGVNQPQHF. This chain joins TRBV5-1 and TRBJ1-5, with D unresolved. Trimming cost V 0 bases and J 3 bases, with 7 bases left between them. The CDR3 extends over 14 amino acids. The germline CDR1 and CDR2 sequences are SGHRS and YFSETQ.

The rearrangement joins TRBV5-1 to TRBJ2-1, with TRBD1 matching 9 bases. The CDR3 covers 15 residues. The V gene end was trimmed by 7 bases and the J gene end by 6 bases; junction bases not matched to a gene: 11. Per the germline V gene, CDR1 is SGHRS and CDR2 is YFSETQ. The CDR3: CASVHRDRDSNEQFF. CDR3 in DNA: TGCGCCAGCGTACACCGGGACAGGGATAGCAATGAGCAGTTCTTC.

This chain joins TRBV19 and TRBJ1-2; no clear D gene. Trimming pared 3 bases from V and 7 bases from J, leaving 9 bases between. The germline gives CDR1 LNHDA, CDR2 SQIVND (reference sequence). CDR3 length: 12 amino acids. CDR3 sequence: CASSIAGSGYTF. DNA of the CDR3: TGTGCCAGTAGTATTGCGGGAAGTGGCTACACCTTC. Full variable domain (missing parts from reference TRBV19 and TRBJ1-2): DGGITQSPKYLFRKEGQNVTLSCEQNLNHDAMYWYRQDPGQGLRLIYYSQIVNDFQKGDIAEGYSVSREKKESFPLTVTSAQKNPTAFYLCASSIAGSGYTFGSGTRLTVV.

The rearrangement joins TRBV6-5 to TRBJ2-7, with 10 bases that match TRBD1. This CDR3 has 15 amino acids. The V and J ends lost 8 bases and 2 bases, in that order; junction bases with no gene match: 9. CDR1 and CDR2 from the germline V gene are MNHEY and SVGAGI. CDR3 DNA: TGTGCCAGCGGGGCCTTCGGGACAGGGGCCTACGAGCAGTACTTC. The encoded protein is CASGAFGTGAYEQYF.

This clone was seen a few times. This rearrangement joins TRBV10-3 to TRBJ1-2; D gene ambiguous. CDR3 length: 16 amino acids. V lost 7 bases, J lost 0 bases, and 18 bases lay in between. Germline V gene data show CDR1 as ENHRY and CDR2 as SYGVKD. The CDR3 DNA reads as TGTGCCATCAATAAAGAATCATCCGGAGCTAACTATGGCTACACCTTC. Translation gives CAINKESSGANYGYTF.

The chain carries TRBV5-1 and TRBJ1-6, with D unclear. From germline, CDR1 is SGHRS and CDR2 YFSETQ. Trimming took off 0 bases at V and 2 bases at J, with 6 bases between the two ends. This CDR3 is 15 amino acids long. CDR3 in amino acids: CASSLGATYNSPLHF. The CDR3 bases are TGCGCCAGCAGCTTGGGGGCAACCTATAATTCACCCCTCCACTTT.

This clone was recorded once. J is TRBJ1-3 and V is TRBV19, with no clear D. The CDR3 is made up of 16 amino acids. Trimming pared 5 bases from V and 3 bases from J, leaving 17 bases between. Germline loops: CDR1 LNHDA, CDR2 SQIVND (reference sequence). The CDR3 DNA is TGTGCCAGTAGTCCACAGACATCCTTGCGTGGAAACACCATATATTTT. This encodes CASSPQTSLRGNTIYF. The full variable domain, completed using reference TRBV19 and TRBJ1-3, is DGGITQSPKYLFRKEGQNVTLSCEQNLNHDAMYWYRQDPGQGLRLIYYSQIVNDFQKGDIAEGYSVSREKKESFPLTVTSAQKNPTAFYLCASSPQTSLRGNTIYFGEGSWLTVV.

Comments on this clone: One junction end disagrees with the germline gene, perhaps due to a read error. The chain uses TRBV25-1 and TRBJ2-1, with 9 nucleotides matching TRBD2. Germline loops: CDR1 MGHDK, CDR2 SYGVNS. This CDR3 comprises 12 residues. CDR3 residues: CASSVSGGPDLF. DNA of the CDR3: TGTGCCAGCAGTGTGAGCGGGGGGCCTGATCTCTTC.